This T cell receptor beta chain was observed in a study of shared clonotypes between healthy human individuals. Genomic DNA of unsorted samples came from approximately 100 million PBMCs. Comments on this clone: Its matching antigen is unknown.

Assay runs were performed at deep level. Original methodology: ImmunoSEQ output lacked quality scores and full-length reads, limiting matched filtering. Clones were read by immunoSEQ multiplex PCR, and TCRdb kept only the in-frame ones, dropping some. From that table come the V and J calls and clone size; the DNA was used to work out D and trimming. The table includes about half a million clones, 78% detected once. Study-wide results and limits: It was the few donors that limited the genetic and exposure-history diversity represented.

Specimen: PBMCs. The sequence was collected from a woman in her 40s in good health. Some clones in this sample may be carry-over from other donors' samples.

The CDR3 DNA is TGTGCCAGCAGCTTAGGTGGTCAGCCCCAGCATTTT. As protein: CASSLGGQPQHF. This chain connects TRBV7-9 to TRBJ1-5, with D unclear. The CDR3 extends over 12 amino acids. Trimming cost V 1 base and J 6 bases, with 4 bases left between them. Germline assignment: CDR1 SEHNR and CDR2 FQNEAQ (reference sequence).